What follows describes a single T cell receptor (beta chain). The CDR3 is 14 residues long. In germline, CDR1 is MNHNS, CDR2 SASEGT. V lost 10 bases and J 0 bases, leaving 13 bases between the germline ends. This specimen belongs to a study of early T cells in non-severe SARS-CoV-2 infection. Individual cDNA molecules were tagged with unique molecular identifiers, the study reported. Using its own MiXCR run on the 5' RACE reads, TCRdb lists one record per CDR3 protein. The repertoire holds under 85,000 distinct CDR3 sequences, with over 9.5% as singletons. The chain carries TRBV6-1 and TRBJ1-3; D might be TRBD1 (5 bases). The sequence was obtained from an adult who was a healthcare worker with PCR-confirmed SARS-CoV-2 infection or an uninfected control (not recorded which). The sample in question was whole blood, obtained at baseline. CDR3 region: CATQRGVSGNTIYF. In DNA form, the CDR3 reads TGTGCCACTCAGAGGGGCGTCTCTGGAAACACCATATATTTT.